This T cell receptor beta chain was observed in a study of CD8+ T cells in alopecia areata. About the research overall: Each day, treated patients took oral tofacitinib twice, at 5 to 10 mg per dose. Points from the study as a whole: It was less clear whether patients shared TCRs than it was in mice, possibly because of HLA.

This clone has only one observation. Antigen specificity is unknown. RNA was extracted and reverse transcribed into cDNA as the sequencing template. Profiled with immunoSEQ multiplex PCR; TCRdb holds only in-frame clones, not every one. Among about 180,000 clones, approximately 59% were seen once, and the ten largest hold roughly 15%. The J segment lost 7 bases and the V segment lost 1 base, leaving 6 bases of the junction unmatched. The CDR3 extends over 15 amino acids. Germline loops: CDR1 MNHEY, CDR2 SVGAGI. The material sequenced was CD4+ T cells sorted from blood, taken at week 0. This TCR came from a human donor with alopecia areata. The chain recombines TRBV6-5 with TRBJ2-7; the match to TRBD2 covers 11 bases. Here the CDR3 reads CASSYFSGGAREQYF. CDR3 DNA: TGTGCCAGCAGTTACTTTAGCGGGGGGGCGAGGGAGCAGTACTTC.